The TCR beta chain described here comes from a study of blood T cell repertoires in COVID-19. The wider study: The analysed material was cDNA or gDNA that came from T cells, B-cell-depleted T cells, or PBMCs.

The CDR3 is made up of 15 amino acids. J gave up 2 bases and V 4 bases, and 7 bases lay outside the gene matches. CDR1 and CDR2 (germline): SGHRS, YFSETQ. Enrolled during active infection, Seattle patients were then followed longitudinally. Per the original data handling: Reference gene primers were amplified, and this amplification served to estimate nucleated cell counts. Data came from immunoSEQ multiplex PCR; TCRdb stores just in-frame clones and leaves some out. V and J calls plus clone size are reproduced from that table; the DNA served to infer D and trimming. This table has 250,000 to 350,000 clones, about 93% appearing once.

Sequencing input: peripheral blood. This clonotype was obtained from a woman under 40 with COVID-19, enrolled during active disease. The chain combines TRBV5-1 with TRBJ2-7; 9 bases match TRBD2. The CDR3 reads CASSPGRGRAYEQYF. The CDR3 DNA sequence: TGCGCCAGCAGCCCCGGGCGCGGGAGGGCCTACGAGCAGTACTTC. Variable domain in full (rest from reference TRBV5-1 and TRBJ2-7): KAGVTQTPRYLIKTRGQQVTLSCSPISGHRSVSWYQQTPGQGLQFLFEYFSETQRNKGNFPGRFSGRQFSNSRSEMNVSTLELGDSALYLCASSPGRGRAYEQYFGPGTRLTVT.